This T cell receptor (beta chain) stems from a study of CD8 T cells in ankylosing spondylitis (dated by TCRdb to about 2017). In terms of the full investigation: To find TCR variants linked to disease, the study profiled T cell receptor beta repertoires in ankylosing spondylitis patients and healthy donors. The full study cohort was made up of over 20 ankylosing spondylitis patients and around 100 healthy donors. Peripheral blood was sampled, and synovial fluid was also collected from ankylosing spondylitis patients. General study outcomes and caveats: The disease-linked clones had a CD8+ phenotype and were found at relatively low frequencies in peripheral blood. The disease-linked clones were reported to be significantly enriched in matched synovial fluid samples from ankylosing spondylitis patients. Some TCR beta motif variants had previously been reported in synovial fluid and blood of reactive arthritis patients, which suggested common disease-initiation mechanisms. Blood from ankylosing spondylitis patients appeared to be characterized by a TCR beta motif made up of several highly homologous amino acid variants.

The instrument given in TCRdb is Illumina HiSeq 2500. Quantitative 5'-RACE with molecular barcodes was the method used to prepare the TCR beta libraries. Per the original workflow: To identify disease-linked TCR variants, a new computational method was used, one built on a probabilistic model of VDJ rearrangement. The raw public reads went through TCRdb reprocessing: fastp at Q25, MiXCR clone calling, in-frame beta chains kept. Identical CDR3 proteins give one entry, which carries the most common genes and DNA. The V and J calls, along with clone size, are taken from TCRdb and not from the paper's own processing. Recorded for this sample are some 130,000 distinct CDR3 sequences; roughly 8% of them occurred a single time. The leading ten clones occupy under 7.5% of the sample. Synovial fluid samples were matched to blood samples from the same ankylosing spondylitis patients. Reading the germline V gene (reference sequence) gives CDR1 SEHNR and CDR2 FQNEAQ. V lost 3 bases and J lost 9 bases; the stretch between them is 12 bases long. The CDR3, from cysteine to phenylalanine, totals 13 residues. Only the CDR3 DNA is retained, 39 bases long and in frame from the first base.

This clonotype was counted many times. The antigen this receptor binds is unknown. Base-call qualities are not available, and no considerably larger clone is one nucleotide away. This chain joins TRBV7-9 to TRBJ2-4; the D gene is perhaps TRBD2, on 5 matching bases. The receptor's source is a male donor with ankylosing spondylitis. Sequenced: synovial fluid, either unsorted or a sorted T cell fraction (not recorded which). The DNA reads as follows: TGTGCCAGCAGCTTCCCCGGAGGAGGCATTCAGTACTTC. The resulting protein is CASSFPGGGIQYF.